This T cell receptor (beta chain) was identified in a study of blood T cell repertoires in COVID-19. As for the study in general: COVID-19 samples from acute and convalescent phases originated in the United States, Italy and Spain.

Study processing details: Amplification with reference gene primers provided the estimates of nucleated cell counts. Profiling relied on immunoSEQ multiplex PCR, and the TCRdb table lists in-frame clones only, not all of them. The V and J calls and clone size come from that table; D and trimming were worked out from the DNA. This sample has a few hundred thousand clones, with more than 90% found just once. Living in 24 US areas, the participants were between roughly 18 and 89 years of age. Each participant's cohort was designated according to participant-reported clinical history. The germline V gene has CDR1 SGHDT and CDR2 YYEEEE. V lost 4 bases and J lost 3, with 15 bases in between. The CDR3 totals 15 residues.

Material for sequencing was PBMCs or T cells enriched from blood (not recorded which). The sequence derives from a woman in her twenties or thirties who had recovered from COVID-19. V gene TRBV5-6 combines with J gene TRBJ2-3; no clear D. CDR3 bases: TGTGCCAGCAGCCCCGACTGGTACGATACAGATACGCAGTATTTT. Protein: CASSPDWYDTDTQYF.